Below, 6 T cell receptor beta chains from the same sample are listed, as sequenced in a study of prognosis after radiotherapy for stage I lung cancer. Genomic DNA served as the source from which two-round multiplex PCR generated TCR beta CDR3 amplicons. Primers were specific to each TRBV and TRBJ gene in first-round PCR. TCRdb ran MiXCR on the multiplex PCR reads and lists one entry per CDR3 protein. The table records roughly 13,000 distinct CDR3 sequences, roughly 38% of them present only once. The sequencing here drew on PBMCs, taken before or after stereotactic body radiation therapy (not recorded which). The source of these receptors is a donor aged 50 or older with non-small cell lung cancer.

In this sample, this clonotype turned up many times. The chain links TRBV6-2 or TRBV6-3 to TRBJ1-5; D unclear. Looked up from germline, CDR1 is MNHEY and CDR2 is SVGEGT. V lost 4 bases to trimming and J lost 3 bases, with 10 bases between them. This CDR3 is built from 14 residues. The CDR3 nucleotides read TGTGCCAGCAGTTCCTTACAGTTCAATCAGCCCCAGCATTTT. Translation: CASSSLQFNQPQHF.

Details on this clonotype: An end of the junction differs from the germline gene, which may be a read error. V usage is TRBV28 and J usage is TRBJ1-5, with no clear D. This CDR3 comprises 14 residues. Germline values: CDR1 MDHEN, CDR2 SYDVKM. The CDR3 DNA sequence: TGTGCCGGCTGGAGAGGGCGAATTAATCAGCCCCAGAATTTT. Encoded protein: CAGWRGRINQPQNF.

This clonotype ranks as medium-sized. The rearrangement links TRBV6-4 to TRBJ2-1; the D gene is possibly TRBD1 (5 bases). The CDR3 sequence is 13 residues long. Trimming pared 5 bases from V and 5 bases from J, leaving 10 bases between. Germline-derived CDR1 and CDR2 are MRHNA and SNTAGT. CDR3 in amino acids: CASSKTDNNEQFF. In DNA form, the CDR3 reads TGTGCCAGCAGTAAGACAGATAACAATGAGCAGTTCTTC.

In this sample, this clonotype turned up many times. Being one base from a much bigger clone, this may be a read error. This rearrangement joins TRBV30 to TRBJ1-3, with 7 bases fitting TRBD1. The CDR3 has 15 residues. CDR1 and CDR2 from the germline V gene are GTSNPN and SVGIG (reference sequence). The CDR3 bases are TGTGCCTGGAACGAACCCGGGACAGCTGGAAACACCACATATTTT. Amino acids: CAWNEPGTAGNTTYF.

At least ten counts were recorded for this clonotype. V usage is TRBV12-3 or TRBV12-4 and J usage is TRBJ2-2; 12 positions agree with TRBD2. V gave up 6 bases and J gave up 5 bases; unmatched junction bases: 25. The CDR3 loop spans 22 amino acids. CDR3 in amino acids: CASSRGRQRGLAGIRGTGELFF. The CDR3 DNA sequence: TGTGCCAGCAGCCGCGGAAGGCAGAGAGGACTAGCGGGAATCAGAGGGACCGGGGAGCTGTTTTTT.

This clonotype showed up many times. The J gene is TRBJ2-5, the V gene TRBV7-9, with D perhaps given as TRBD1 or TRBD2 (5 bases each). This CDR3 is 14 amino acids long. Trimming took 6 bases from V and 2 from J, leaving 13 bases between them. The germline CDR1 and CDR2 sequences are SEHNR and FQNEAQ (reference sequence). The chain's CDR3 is CASRHRDPQETQYF. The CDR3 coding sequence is TGTGCCAGCAGACACCGGGACCCTCAAGAGACCCAGTACTTC. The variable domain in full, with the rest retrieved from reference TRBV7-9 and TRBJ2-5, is DTGVSQNPRHKITKRGQNVTFRCDPISEHNRLYWYRQTLGQGPEFLTYFQNEAQLEKSRLLSDRFSAERPKGSFSTLEIQRTEQGDSAMYLCASRHRDPQETQYFGPGTRLLVL.